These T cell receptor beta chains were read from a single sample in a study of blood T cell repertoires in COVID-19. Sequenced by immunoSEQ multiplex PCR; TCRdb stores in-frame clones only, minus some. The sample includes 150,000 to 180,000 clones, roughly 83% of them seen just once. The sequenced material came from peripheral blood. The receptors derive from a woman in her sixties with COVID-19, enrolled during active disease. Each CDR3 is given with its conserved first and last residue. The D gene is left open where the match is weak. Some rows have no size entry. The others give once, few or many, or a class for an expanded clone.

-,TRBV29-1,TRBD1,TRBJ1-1,TGCAGCGTTGCCGGACAGGGGAGCACTGAAGCTTTCTTT,CSVAGQGSTEAFF
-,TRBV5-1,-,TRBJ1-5,TGCGCCAGCAGCTTGGCAGAAAATCAGCCCCAGCATTTT,CASSLAENQPQHF
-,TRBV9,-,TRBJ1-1,TGTGCCAGCAGCGTTCAGGGTGGGAACACTGAAGCTTTCTTT,CASSVQGGNTEAFF
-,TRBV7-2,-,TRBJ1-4,TGTGCCAGCAGCTTAGAGAGCCTTGCAACTAATGAAAAACTGTTTTTT,CASSLESLATNEKLFF
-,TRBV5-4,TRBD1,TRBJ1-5,TGTGCCAGCTCGGACAGGGGGAATCAGCCCCAGCATTTT,CASSDRGNQPQHF
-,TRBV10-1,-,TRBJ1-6,TGCGCCAGCACCCAGGGAAATAATTCACCCCTCCACTTT,CASTQGNNSPLHF
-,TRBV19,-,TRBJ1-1,TGTGCCAGTAGTATAAGCCAGGGCAGCGCAGGAGGGGCTTTCTTT,CASSISQGSAGGAFF
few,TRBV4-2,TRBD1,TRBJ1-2,TGTGCCAGCAGCCAATCGGGACAGGGGGCGACTGGCTACACCTTC,CASSQSGQGATGYTF
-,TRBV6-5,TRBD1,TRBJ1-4,TGTGCCAGCAGGAGGGGGCCAGATGAAAAACTGTTTTTT,CASRRGPDEKLFF
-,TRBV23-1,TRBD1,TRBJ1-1,TGCGCCAGCAAAACTCTTAATACGGAGACAGGGGGAATTGGGACTGAAGCTTTCTTT,CASKTLNTETGGIGTEAFF
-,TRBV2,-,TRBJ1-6,TGTGCCAGCAGTGACCCAAATTCACCCCTCCACTTT,CASSDPNSPLHF
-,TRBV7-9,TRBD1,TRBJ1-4,TGTGCCAGCAGCTTAGCGACAGGGGGCCAGGGTGAAAAACTGTTTTTT,CASSLATGGQGEKLFF
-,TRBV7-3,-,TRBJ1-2,TGTGCCAGCAGCTTGGGACTTAACTATGGCTACACCTTC,CASSLGLNYGYTF
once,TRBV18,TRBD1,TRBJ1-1,TGTGCCAGCTCACCCCAAGACAGGGCTGAAGCTTTCTTT,CASSPQDRAEAFF
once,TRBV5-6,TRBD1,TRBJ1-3,TGTGCCAGCAGTACGACAGGGGAGGCCTACCCTGGAAACACCATATATTTT,CASSTTGEAYPGNTIYF
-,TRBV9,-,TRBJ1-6,TGTGCCAGCAGCGAAGGGGGGGGTCCCTCTTCACCCCTCCACTTT,CASSEGGGPSSPLHF
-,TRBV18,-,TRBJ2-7,TGTGCCAGCTCACCGCGCGACTCCTACGAGCAGTACTTC,CASSPRDSYEQYF
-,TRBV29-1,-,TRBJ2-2,TGCAGCGTTAGCGTCCAGGGGACCGGGGAGCTGTTTTTT,CSVSVQGTGELFF
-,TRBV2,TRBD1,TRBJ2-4,TGTGCCAGCAGTGATAGGGACAGGGGGGCCAACATTCAGTACTTC,CASSDRDRGANIQYF
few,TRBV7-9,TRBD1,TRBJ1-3,TGTGCCAGCAGCACAGGCGGGACAGGGGCAAACACCATATATTTT,CASSTGGTGANTIYF
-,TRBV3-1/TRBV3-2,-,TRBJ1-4,TGTGCCAGCAGCCAAGATTGGAAGACCCCGGGGAAACTGTTTTTT,CASSQDWKTPGKLFF
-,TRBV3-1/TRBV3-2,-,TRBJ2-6,TGTGCCAGCAGCCTAACAGGCAGCTCTGGGGCCAACGTCCTGACTTTC,CASSLTGSSGANVLTF
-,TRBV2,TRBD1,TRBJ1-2,TGTGCCAGCAGTCCGGGACAGGGACTTACCTATGGCTACACCTTC,CASSPGQGLTYGYTF
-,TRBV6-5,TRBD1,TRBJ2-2,TGTGCCAGCAGTAGGGGGCAAAGCGGGGAGCTGTTTTTT,CASSRGQSGELFF
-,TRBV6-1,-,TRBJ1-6,TGTGCCAGCAGTGAAGTCTTGAATTCACCCCTCCACTTT,CASSEVLNSPLHF
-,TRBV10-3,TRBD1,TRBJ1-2,TGTGCCATCAGCCCCGGGACAGGGGATAGCGGCTACACCTTC,CAISPGTGDSGYTF
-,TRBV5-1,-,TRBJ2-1,TGCGCCAGCAGCTCTCTCTCGCGGATATACAATGAGCAGTTCTTC,CASSSLSRIYNEQFF
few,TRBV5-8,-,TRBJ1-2,TGTGCCAGCAGCTTGACCGCCAGGCCTTATGGCTACACCTTC,CASSLTARPYGYTF
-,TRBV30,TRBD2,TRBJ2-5,TGTGCCTCGACTAGCGGGGACATTCAGACCCAGTACTTC,CASTSGDIQTQYF
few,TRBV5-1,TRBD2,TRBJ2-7,TGCGCCAGCAGCTTGGGAGGGACTAACTACGAGCAGTACTTC,CASSLGGTNYEQYF
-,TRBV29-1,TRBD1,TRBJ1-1,TGCAGCGTCATGACCGGGACAGGGAGAACTGAAGCTTTCTTT,CSVMTGTGRTEAFF
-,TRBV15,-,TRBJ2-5,TGTGCCACCAGCGGAGGACAGCCTCTTGAGACCCAGTACTTC,CATSGGQPLETQYF
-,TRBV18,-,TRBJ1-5,TGTGCCAGCTCACCAGGCACGACAAGTCAGCCCCAGCATTTT,CASSPGTTSQPQHF
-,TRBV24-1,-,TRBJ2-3,TGTGCCACCAGTGCAGGGGGGCTTAGCACAGATACGCAGTATTTT,CATSAGGLSTDTQYF
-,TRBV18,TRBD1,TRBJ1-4,TGTGCCAGCTCACTAACCATACCGGGACAGGGGAACGAAAAACTGTTTTTT,CASSLTIPGQGNEKLFF
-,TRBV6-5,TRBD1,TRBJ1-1,TGTGCCAGCAGACCTGGACAGGGTTTCACTGAAGCTTTCTTT,CASRPGQGFTEAFF
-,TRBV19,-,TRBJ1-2,TGTGCCAGTAGTATAGGGTCAGGACGGGAAGCGGCTAACTATGGCTACACCTTC,CASSIGSGREAANYGYTF
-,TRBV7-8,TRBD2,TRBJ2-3,TGTGCCAGCAGCTCCAGTCTGGGACTAGCGGCCCCATCTAGCACAGATACGCAGTATTTT,CASSSSLGLAAPSSTDTQYF
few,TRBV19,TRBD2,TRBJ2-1,TGTGCCAGTAGTCGTCTCGGACTAGCGGGAGGGCTCGATGAGCAGTTCTTC,CASSRLGLAGGLDEQFF
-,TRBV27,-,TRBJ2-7,TGTGCCAGCAGTTATCGGGGAGACGAGCAGTACTTC,CASSYRGDEQYF
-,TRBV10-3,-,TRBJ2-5,TGTGCCATCAGTCGGACAGCCCTTCAAGAGACCCAGTACTTC,CAISRTALQETQYF
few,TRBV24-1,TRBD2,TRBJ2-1,TGTGCCACCAGTGATCCTAGCGGGAGGTCTAATGAGCAGTTCTTC,CATSDPSGRSNEQFF
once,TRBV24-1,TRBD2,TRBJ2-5,TGTGCCACCAGTAGAGGGGGAGTAGCGGGAGAAGGGGAGACCCAGTACTTC,CATSRGGVAGEGETQYF
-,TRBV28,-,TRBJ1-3,TGTGCCAGCAGACTTGCGGGTGGAAACACCATATATTTT,CASRLAGGNTIYF
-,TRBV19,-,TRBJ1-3,TGTGCCAGTAGTATAGACACTCCTGGAAACACCATATATTTT,CASSIDTPGNTIYF
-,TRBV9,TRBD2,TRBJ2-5,TGTGCCAGCAGCGTAGGACTAGCGGGGCGAGAGACCCAGTACTTC,CASSVGLAGRETQYF
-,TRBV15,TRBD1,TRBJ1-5,TGTGCCACCAGCAGATCGACAGGGGGCAATCAGCCCCAGCATTTT,CATSRSTGGNQPQHF
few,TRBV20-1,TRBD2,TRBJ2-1,TGCAGTGCTAGTTCCCCTAGCGGGGATACCAATGAGCAGTTCTTC,CSASSPSGDTNEQFF
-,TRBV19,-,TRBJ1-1,TGTGCCAGTAGCCCGGGGGGTGTGAACACTGAAGCTTTCTTT,CASSPGGVNTEAFF